These 26 T cell receptor beta chains came from one sample sequenced in a study of neurological immune-mediated disorders. TCRdb re-analysed the 5' RACE reads in MiXCR, keeping a single row per CDR3 protein. Of 55,000 or so distinct CDR3 sequences in the sample, about 4% were seen once. The sequencing input was PBMCs. The receptors originated from a man aged 45-65 years with multiple sclerosis.

This clonotype was seen ten or more times. This rearrangement joins TRBV16 to TRBJ2-1, with D unclear. CDR1 and CDR2 (germline): KGHSY, FQNENV. V dropped 4 bases and J dropped 7 bases, with 14 bases sitting between them. The CDR3 is 14 amino acids. The CDR3 DNA sequence: TGTGCCAGCAGCCCTGCTAGACTGGGGAATGAGCAGTTCTTC. The encoded protein is CASSPARLGNEQFF.

Ten or more counts support this clonotype. J is TRBJ1-6 and V is TRBV4-2; D not certain. Trimming took 4 bases from V and 10 from J, leaving 14 bases between them. This CDR3 contains 14 residues. CDR1 is LGHNA and CDR2 is YNFKEQ in the germline V gene. In nucleotides, the CDR3 is TGTGCCAGCAGCCCTCGACCCGGACCGTCACCCCTCCACTTT. It is translated as CASSPRPGPSPLHF.

This clonotype has a count of ten or more. V gene TRBV20-1 combines with J gene TRBJ2-6; 8 bases match TRBD1. The CDR3 loop spans 14 amino acids. The V gene's germline CDR1 is DFQATT and CDR2 SNEGSKA (reference sequence). The J segment lost 6 bases and the V segment lost 5 bases, leaving 6 bases of the junction unmatched. CDR3 region: CSAGKTGVANVLTF. DNA of the CDR3: TGCAGTGCTGGAAAGACAGGGGTGGCCAACGTCCTGACTTTC.

Ten or more counts support this clonotype. The chain couples TRBV20-1 to TRBJ2-5; 7 bases are shared with TRBD2. The CDR3 is 13 residues long. J was trimmed by 4 bases and V by 1 base; bases with no gene match: 3. Looked up from germline, CDR1 is DFQATT and CDR2 is SNEGSKA (reference sequence). The CDR3 is CSARGEGRETQYF. In nucleotides, the CDR3 is TGCAGTGCTAGAGGGGAGGGGAGAGAGACCCAGTACTTC.

This clonotype was found many times. This chain joins TRBV2 and TRBJ1-4; 8 bases are a match to TRBD1. The V gene's germline CDR1 is SNHLY and CDR2 FYNNEI. The CDR3 covers 15 residues. Trimming at V came to 5 bases and at J to 8 bases, leaving 10 bases not matched to a gene. The CDR3 sequence: CASSFPGGGKEKLFF. The CDR3 region has the DNA TGTGCCAGCAGTTTCCCAGGGGGCGGTAAGGAAAAACTGTTTTTT.

This clonotype was counted at least ten times. The CDR3 protein is CASSSGRPARLTPPNEQFF. CDR3 sequence (DNA): TGCGCCAGCAGCTCGGGCAGGCCAGCCCGATTAACCCCCCCCAATGAGCAGTTCTTC. The V and J genes are TRBV5-1 and TRBJ2-1; D uncertain. This CDR3 has 19 residues. The germline V gene encodes CDR1 SGHRS and CDR2 YFSETQ. Trimming pared 3 bases from V and 6 bases from J, leaving 28 bases between.

The chain joins TRBV14 to TRBJ2-7; 14 nucleotides line up with TRBD2. The V gene's germline CDR1 is SGHDN and CDR2 FVKESK. This CDR3 has 18 residues. J lost 3 bases, V lost 4 bases, and 11 bases had no gene match. Here the CDR3 DNA reads TGTGCCAGCAGCCCCTTACCGGGACTAGCGGGAGCCCACTACGAGCAGTACTTC. Encoded protein: CASSPLPGLAGAHYEQYF.

The sample holds many counts of this clonotype. V gene TRBV3-1 combines with J gene TRBJ1-6, with D unclear. Germline values: CDR1 LGHDT, CDR2 YNNKEL (reference sequence). The V gene lost 1 base and the J gene lost 10 bases, with 5 bases spanning the gap. The CDR3 sequence is 12 residues long. CDR3 amino acids: CASSQAYSPLHF. The CDR3, as DNA: TGTGCCAGCAGCCAAGCCTACTCACCCCTCCACTTT.

Ten or more counts support this clonotype. This chain connects TRBV6-6 to TRBJ1-6; tentative D call: TRBD1 (5 bases). This CDR3 is built from 16 residues. V shed 0 bases and J shed 5 bases, with 11 bases lying between them. The germline gives CDR1 MNHNY, CDR2 SVGAGI (reference sequence). CDR3 in amino acids: CASSYSWDANNSPLHF. The CDR3 region has the DNA TGTGCCAGCAGTTACTCGTGGGACGCCAATAATTCACCCCTCCACTTT.

As regards this clonotype: A read error is possible here, since a much larger clone lies one base away. The chain combines TRBV12-3 or TRBV12-4 with TRBJ2-3; TRBD2 matches at 12 bases. V shed 5 bases, J shed 4 bases, and the junction held 10 bases outside the gene matches. This CDR3 has 17 residues. DNA for the CDR3: TGTGCCAGCAGTGAAAGAGGACTAGCGGGAAGCCCAGATACGCAGTATTTT. It specifies CASSERGLAGSPDTQYF.

This clonotype was recorded many times. V gene TRBV5-1 combines with J gene TRBJ2-7, with a weak D call TRBD2 (6 bases). CDR1 SGHRS and CDR2 YFSETQ come from the germline V gene. Trimming shortened V by 2 bases and J by 5 bases, and 11 bases separated the two germline ends. The CDR3 totals 13 residues. The CDR3 DNA is TGCGCCAGCAGCTTAGATCGGGGGAACGAGCAGTACTTC. Translated: CASSLDRGNEQYF.

This clonotype was picked up a small number of times. A much larger clone lies a single base off, so this may be a read error. V and J are TRBV3-1 and TRBJ2-7; tentative D call: TRBD2 (5 bases). The CDR3 length is 13 residues. Germline V gives CDR1 LGHDT, CDR2 YNNKEL (reference sequence). The germline V and J ends were trimmed by 6 bases and 1 base, with 10 bases remaining between them. CDR3 loop: CASRRRGSYEQYF. The DNA of the CDR3 is TGTGCCAGCAGACGAAGAGGGTCCTACGAGCAGTACTTC.

This clonotype was recorded at least ten times. The V call is TRBV27, the J call TRBJ2-7; D perhaps matches TRBD1 (5 bases). V lost 10 bases and J lost 7, with 23 bases in between. Germline V lookup: CDR1 MNHEY, CDR2 SMNVEV (reference sequence). The CDR3 is 14 residues long. The CDR3 is CATSLRRGNWEQYF. CDR3 in DNA: TGTGCCACCTCACTTCGTAGGGGAAATTGGGAGCAGTACTTC.

This clonotype was counted ten times or more. The CDR3 protein is CSATSAATSRSEAFF. The CDR3 DNA sequence: TGCAGTGCCACCTCAGCCGCGACGAGCCGATCTGAAGCTTTCTTT. The rearrangement links TRBV20-1 to TRBJ1-1; D is ambiguous. Trimming cost V 6 bases and J 6 bases, with 23 bases left between them. The V gene's germline CDR1 is DFQATT and CDR2 SNEGSKA (reference sequence). CDR3 length: 15 amino acids.

This clonotype has at least ten counts. The chain has TRBV27 and TRBJ1-1; D is uncertain. The CDR3 has 14 residues. V was pared by 5 bases and J by 1 base, with 11 bases between. Looked up from germline, CDR1 is MNHEY and CDR2 is SMNVEV (reference sequence). The CDR3 sequence is CASSPRTANTEAFF. In DNA form, the CDR3 reads TGTGCCAGCAGTCCCCGGACTGCGAACACTGAAGCTTTCTTT.

In this sample, this clonotype turned up many times. The V gene is TRBV20-1, the J gene TRBJ2-7; D unclear. This CDR3 contains 13 residues. Trimming pared 2 bases from V and 4 bases from J, leaving 12 bases between. Germline V gene data show CDR1 as DFQATT and CDR2 as SNEGSKA (reference sequence). CDR3 sequence: CSARIATTYEQYF. CDR3 sequence (DNA): TGCAGTGCTAGAATCGCTACGACTTACGAGCAGTACTTC.

Ten or more counts support this clonotype. The V call is TRBV12-2, the J call TRBJ1-2; the D call of TRBD1 is as the table states it, not checked on the DNA. TRBV12-2 is termed a pseudogene. This CDR3 contains 15 residues. The CDR3 reads CASRSGCPLGYGYTF. As DNA, the CDR3 is TGTGCAAGTCGCTCAGGGTGTCCCCTCGGCTATGGCTACACCTTC.

In this sample, this clonotype turned up many times. The V call is TRBV28, the J call TRBJ2-7, with a weak D call TRBD1 (6 bases). Trimming took off 6 bases at V and 1 base at J, with 13 bases between the two ends. CDR3 length: 14 residues. CDR1 is MDHEN, CDR2 SYDVKM, per germline. This CDR3 reads CASRPGQPSYEQYF. The CDR3 DNA is TGTGCCAGCAGGCCGGGACAACCATCCTACGAGCAGTACTTC.

This clonotype was observed at least ten times. V and J are TRBV6-1 and TRBJ1-1, with D tentatively TRBD1 (5 bases). V lost 1 base to trimming and J lost 5 bases, with 11 bases between them. The CDR3 is made up of 14 amino acids. Germline assignment: CDR1 MNHNS and CDR2 SASEGT. CDR3 nucleotides: TGTGCCAGCAGTGAAGATTGGGGGACGACTGAAGCTTTCTTT. This codes for CASSEDWGTTEAFF.

This clonotype was counted at least ten times. The rearrangement uses TRBV9 and TRBJ2-3; D remains ambiguous. This CDR3 is built from 14 residues. Looked up from germline, CDR1 is SGDLS and CDR2 is YYNGEE. V was cut by 2 bases and J by 3 bases, with 10 bases left in between. The CDR3 loop is CASSVGIGTDTQYF. The CDR3 DNA reads TGTGCCAGCAGCGTTGGAATAGGTACAGATACGCAGTATTTT.

Many counts were recorded for this clonotype. This chain connects TRBV29-1 to TRBJ2-3, with 7 bases matching TRBD2. Germline CDR1 is SQVTM and CDR2 is ANQGSEA. This CDR3 contains 13 residues. Germline trimming cut 3 bases from V and 5 bases from J; bases unmatched to any gene: 5. CDR3 protein: CSVDAGAVDTQYF. In nucleotides, the CDR3 is TGCAGCGTTGACGCGGGAGCCGTAGATACGCAGTATTTT.

This clonotype was detected many times. The rearrangement joins TRBV10-3 to TRBJ2-7; D is possibly TRBD1 (5 bases). This CDR3 has 15 amino acids. Germline lookup yields CDR1 ENHRY and CDR2 SYGVKD. The V and J ends lost 2 bases and 1 base respectively, with 12 bases between them. CDR3 sequence (DNA): TGTGCCATCAGTGAGCCCCACACAGGTTCCTACGAGCAGTACTTC. Protein sequence: CAISEPHTGSYEQYF.

This clonotype was counted ten times or more. This chain links TRBV10-3 with TRBJ2-7, with TRBD2 matching over 7 bases. The V gene end was trimmed by 8 bases and the J gene end by 3 bases; junction bases not matched to a gene: 10. The germline V gene has CDR1 ENHRY and CDR2 SYGVKD. The CDR3 has 14 amino acids. The CDR3 protein is CAIAAGIMNYEQYF. CDR3 DNA sequence: TGTGCCATCGCAGCGGGGATCATGAACTACGAGCAGTACTTC.

This clonotype appeared many times. CDR3 DNA sequence: TGTGCCAGCAGCTTGGAATTGCGGGGGGTCTATGGCTACACCTTC. Protein: CASSLELRGVYGYTF. J is TRBJ1-2 and V is TRBV5-6, with D perhaps matching TRBD1 (5 bases). The germline CDR1 and CDR2 sequences are SGHDT and YYEEEE. V was shortened by 0 bases and J by 4 bases, with 13 bases between the two germline ends. CDR3 length: 15 residues.

This clonotype has ten or more counts. The V gene is TRBV29-1, the J gene TRBJ2-2, with 8 nucleotides matching TRBD1. V gave up 3 bases and J gave up 3 bases; unmatched junction bases: 3. The CDR3 length is 14 residues. Germline V lookup: CDR1 SQVTM, CDR2 ANQGSEA. CDR3 sequence: CSVDRGQDTGELFF. The CDR3 DNA is TGCAGCGTTGACAGGGGGCAGGACACCGGGGAGCTGTTTTTT.

V is TRBV5-1 and J is TRBJ2-2; no definite D call. V was shortened by 2 bases and J by 3 bases, with 8 bases between the two germline ends. CDR3 length: 14 residues. Germline assignment: CDR1 SGHRS and CDR2 YFSETQ. CDR3 sequence reads: CASSFVPDTGELFF. In DNA, the CDR3 is TGCGCCAGCAGCTTCGTCCCAGACACCGGGGAGCTGTTTTTT.